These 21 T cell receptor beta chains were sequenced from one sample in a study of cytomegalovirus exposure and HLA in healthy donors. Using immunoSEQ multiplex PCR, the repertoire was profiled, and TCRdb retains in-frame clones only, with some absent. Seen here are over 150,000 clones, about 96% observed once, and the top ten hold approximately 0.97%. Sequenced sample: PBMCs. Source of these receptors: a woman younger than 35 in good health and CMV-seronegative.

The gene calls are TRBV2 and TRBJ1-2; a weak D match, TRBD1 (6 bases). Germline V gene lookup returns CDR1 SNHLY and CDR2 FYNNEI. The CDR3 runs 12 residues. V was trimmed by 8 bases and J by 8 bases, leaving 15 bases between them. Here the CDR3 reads CASQAQGSGYTF. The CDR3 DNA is TGTGCCAGCCAAGCACAGGGATCCGGCTACACCTTC.

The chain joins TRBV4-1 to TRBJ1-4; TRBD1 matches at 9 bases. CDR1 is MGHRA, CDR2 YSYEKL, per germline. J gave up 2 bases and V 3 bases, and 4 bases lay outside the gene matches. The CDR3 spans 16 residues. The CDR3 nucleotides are TGCGCCAGCAGCCATGTGGGACAGGGCACTAATGAAAAACTGTTTTTT. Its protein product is CASSHVGQGTNEKLFF.

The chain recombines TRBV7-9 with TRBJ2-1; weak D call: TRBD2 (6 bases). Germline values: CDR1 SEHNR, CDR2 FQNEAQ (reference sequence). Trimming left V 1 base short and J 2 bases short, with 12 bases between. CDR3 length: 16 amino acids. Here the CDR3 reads CASSLGAGNPYNEQFF. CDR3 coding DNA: TGTGCCAGCAGCTTAGGGGCGGGGAATCCCTACAATGAGCAGTTCTTC.

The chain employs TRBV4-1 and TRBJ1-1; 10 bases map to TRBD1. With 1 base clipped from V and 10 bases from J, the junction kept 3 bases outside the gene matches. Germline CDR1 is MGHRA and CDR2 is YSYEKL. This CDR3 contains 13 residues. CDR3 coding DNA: TGCGCCAGCAGCCAAGTTGGACAGGGGGTAGCTTTCTTT. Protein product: CASSQVGQGVAFF.

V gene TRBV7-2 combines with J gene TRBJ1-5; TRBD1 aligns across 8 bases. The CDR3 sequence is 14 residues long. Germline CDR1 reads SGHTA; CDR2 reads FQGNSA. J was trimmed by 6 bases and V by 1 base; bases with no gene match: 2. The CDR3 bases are TGTGCCAGCAGCTTAGGGACAGGGAGTCAGCCCCAGCATTTT. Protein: CASSLGTGSQPQHF. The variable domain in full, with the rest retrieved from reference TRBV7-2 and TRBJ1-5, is GAGVSQSPSNKVTEKGKDVELRCDPISGHTALYWYRQSLGQGLEFLIYFQGNSAPDKSGLPSDRFSAERTGGSVSTLTIQRTQQEDSAVYLCASSLGTGSQPQHFGDGTRLSIL.

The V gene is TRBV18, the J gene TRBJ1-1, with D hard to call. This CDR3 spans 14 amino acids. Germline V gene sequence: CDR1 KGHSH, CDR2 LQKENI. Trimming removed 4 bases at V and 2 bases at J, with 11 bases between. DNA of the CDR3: TGTGCCAGCTCACTCGCGGCTTTCAACACTGAAGCTTTCTTT. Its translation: CASSLAAFNTEAFF. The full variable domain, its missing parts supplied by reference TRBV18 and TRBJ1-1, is NAGVMQNPRHLVRRRGQEARLRCSPMKGHSHVYWYRQLPEEGLKFMVYLQKENIIDESGMPKERFSAEFPKEGPSILRIQQVVRGDSAAYFCASSLAAFNTEAFFGQGTRLTVV.

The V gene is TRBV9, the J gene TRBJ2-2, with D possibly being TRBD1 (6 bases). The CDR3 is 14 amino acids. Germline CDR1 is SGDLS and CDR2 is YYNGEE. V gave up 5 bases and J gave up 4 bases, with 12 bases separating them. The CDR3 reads CASSAGVVTGELFF. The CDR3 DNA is TGTGCCAGCAGTGCAGGGGTGGTCACCGGGGAGCTGTTTTTT.

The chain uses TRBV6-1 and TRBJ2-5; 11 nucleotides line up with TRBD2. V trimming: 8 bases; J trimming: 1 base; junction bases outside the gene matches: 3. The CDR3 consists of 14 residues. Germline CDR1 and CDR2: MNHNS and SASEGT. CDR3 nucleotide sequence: TGTGCCAGCGGGACTAGCGGATCCCAAGAGACCCAGTACTTC. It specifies CASGTSGSQETQYF.

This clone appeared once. The CDR3, as DNA: TGTGCAAGTCGCTTCTCTTCACGGGGTAATGAAAAACTGTTTTTT. This gives the protein CASRFSSRGNEKLFF. The chain has TRBV12-2 and TRBJ1-4. TRBV12-2 is marked as a pseudogene. The CDR3 length is 15 residues.

CDR3 nucleotide sequence: TGTGCCAGCAGTGAGGACAGTAGGAACACCGGGGAGCTGTTTTTT. Encoded protein: CASSEDSRNTGELFF. The V gene is TRBV2, the J gene TRBJ2-2; TRBD1 is a possible D gene (6 bases). Trimming took off 3 bases at V and 1 base at J, with 9 bases between the two ends. Germline V gene data show CDR1 as SNHLY and CDR2 as FYNNEI. The CDR3 spans 15 residues.

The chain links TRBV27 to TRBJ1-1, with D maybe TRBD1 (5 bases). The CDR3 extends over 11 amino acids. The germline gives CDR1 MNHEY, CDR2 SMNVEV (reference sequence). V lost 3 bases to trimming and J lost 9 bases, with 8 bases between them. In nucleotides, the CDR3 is TGTGCCAGCAGTTTGGGGGGAAAAGCTTTCTTT. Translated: CASSLGGKAFF.

CDR3 residues: CASSVGTSGEAHNEQFF. DNA for the CDR3: TGTGCCAGCAGTGTTGGGACTAGCGGGGAGGCTCACAATGAGCAGTTCTTC. The chain links TRBV9 to TRBJ2-1, with TRBD2 identical over 13 bases. The CDR3 has 17 residues. J was trimmed by 5 bases and V by 5 bases; bases with no gene match: 10. CDR1 is SGDLS, CDR2 YYNGEE, per germline.

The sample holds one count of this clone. The CDR3 region has the DNA TGTGCCAGTGCGACAGGGTTGGAAGATACGCAGTATTTT. This translates into CASATGLEDTQYF. The chain employs TRBV19 and TRBJ2-3, with 7 nucleotides matching TRBD1. Losses at the gene ends were 8 bases for V and 5 bases for J; bases not matched to a gene: 7. Germline V CDR1 and CDR2: LNHDA, SQIVND (reference sequence). The length of the CDR3 is 13 residues.

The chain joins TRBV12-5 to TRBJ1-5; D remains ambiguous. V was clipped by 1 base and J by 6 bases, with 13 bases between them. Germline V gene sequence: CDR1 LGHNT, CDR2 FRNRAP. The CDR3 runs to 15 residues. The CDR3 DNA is TGTGCTAGTGGTTTGGGGTCAAACTCGGGTCAGCCCCAGCATTTT. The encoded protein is CASGLGSNSGQPQHF.

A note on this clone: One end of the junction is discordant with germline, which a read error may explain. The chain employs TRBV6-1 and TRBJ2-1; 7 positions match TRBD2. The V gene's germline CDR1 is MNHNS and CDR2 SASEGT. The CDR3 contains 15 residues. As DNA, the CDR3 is TGTGCCGGCAGGAGAACTAGCGAACGTCACAATGAGCAGTTCTTC. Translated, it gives CAGRRTSERHNEQFF.

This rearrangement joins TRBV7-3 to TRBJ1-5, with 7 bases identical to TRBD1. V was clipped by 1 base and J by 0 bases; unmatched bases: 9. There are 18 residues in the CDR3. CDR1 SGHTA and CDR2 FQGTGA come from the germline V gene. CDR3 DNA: TGTGCCAGCAGCTTAATAGGGCACGGGACAGTTAGCAATCAGCCCCAGCATTTT. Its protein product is CASSLIGHGTVSNQPQHF.

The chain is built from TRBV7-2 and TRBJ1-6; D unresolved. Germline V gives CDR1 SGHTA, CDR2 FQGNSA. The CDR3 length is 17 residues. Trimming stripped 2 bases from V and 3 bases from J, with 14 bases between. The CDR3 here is CASSLTVEGNYNSPLHF. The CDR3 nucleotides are TGTGCCAGCAGCTTAACGGTCGAGGGAAACTATAATTCACCCCTCCACTTT.

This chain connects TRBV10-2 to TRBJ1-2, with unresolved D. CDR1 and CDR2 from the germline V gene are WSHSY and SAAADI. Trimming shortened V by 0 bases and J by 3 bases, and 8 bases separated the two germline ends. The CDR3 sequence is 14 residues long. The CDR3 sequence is CASSESRIYYGYTF. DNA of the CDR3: TGCGCCAGCAGTGAGTCGAGGATCTACTATGGCTACACCTTC.

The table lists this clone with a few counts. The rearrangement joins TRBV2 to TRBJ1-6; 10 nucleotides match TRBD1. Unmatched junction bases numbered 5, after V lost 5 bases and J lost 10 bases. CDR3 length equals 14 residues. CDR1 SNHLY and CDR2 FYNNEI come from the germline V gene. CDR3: CASSPTTGGSPLHF. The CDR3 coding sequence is TGTGCCAGCAGTCCCACGACAGGGGGCTCACCCCTCCACTTT.

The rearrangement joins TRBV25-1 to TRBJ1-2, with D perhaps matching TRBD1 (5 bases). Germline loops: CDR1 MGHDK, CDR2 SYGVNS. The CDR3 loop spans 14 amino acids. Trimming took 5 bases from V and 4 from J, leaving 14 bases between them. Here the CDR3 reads CASSPRGGVYGYTF. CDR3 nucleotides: TGTGCCAGCAGTCCCCGTGGAGGGGTCTATGGCTACACCTTC.

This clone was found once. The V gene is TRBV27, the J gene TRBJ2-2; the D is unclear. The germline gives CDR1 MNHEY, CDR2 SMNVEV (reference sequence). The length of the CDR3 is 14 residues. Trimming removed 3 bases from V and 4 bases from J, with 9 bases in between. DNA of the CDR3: TGTGCCAGCAGTTTCTCCACAATCACCGGGGAGCTGTTTTTT. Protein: CASSFSTITGELFF.